The next 31 T cell receptor beta chains were all read from a single sample in a study of identical twins. TCRdb passed the 5' RACE reads through MiXCR, listing each CDR3 protein once. The table shows around 1.7 million distinct CDR3 sequences, with less than 40% occurring only once. The specimen was cord blood. The receptors stem from a newborn girl in good health.

This clonotype was recorded a few times. The rearrangement uses TRBV10-3 and TRBJ2-5; TRBD2 aligns across 8 bases. The CDR3 contains 13 residues. The germline CDR1 and CDR2 sequences are ENHRY and SYGVKD. The V and J ends lost 5 bases and 4 bases, in that order; junction bases with no gene match: 3. CDR3 loop: CAISNSGTETQYF. CDR3 nucleotide sequence: TGTGCCATCAGTAATAGCGGGACAGAGACCCAGTACTTC.

The V and J genes are TRBV9 and TRBJ2-4; D is undetermined. CDR1 is SGDLS, CDR2 YYNGEE, per germline. Between the trimmed V and J ends, which lost 4 bases and 9 bases, there was a span of 17 bases. The CDR3 length is 14 residues. CDR3: CASSPLYLSSIQYF. CDR3 nucleotides: TGTGCCAGCAGCCCGCTCTACCTGTCGAGCATTCAGTACTTC.

The rearrangement links TRBV21-1 to TRBJ1-4; the table's D call, TRBD1, was not checked against the DNA. TRBV21-1 is designated a pseudogene. CDR3 length: 19 residues. This CDR3 reads CASSPHSDRAHATNEKLFF. The CDR3, as DNA: TGTGCCAGCAGCCCCCACTCGGACAGGGCCCATGCAACTAATGAAAAACTGTTTTTT.

The sample holds a few counts of this clonotype. The rearrangement uses TRBV2 and TRBJ2-1; perhaps D is TRBD1 or TRBD2 (5 bases each). The CDR3 totals 14 residues. Trimming cost V 7 bases and J 4 bases, with 14 bases left between them. Germline V lookup: CDR1 SNHLY, CDR2 FYNNEI. In DNA form, the CDR3 reads TGTGCCAGCAAAGGGGTAGCGAGATACAATGAGCAGTTCTTC. It codes for CASKGVARYNEQFF.

The chain recombines TRBV5-1 with TRBJ1-2; D may be TRBD1 (6 bases). Looked up from germline, CDR1 is SGHRS and CDR2 is YFSETQ. The V gene lost 1 base and the J gene lost 2 bases, with 18 bases spanning the gap. The CDR3 runs 17 residues. CDR3 in amino acids: CASSLQVTGIGNYGYTF. The CDR3 DNA reads as TGCGCCAGCAGCTTGCAAGTCACAGGGATAGGAAACTATGGCTACACCTTC.

The rearrangement joins TRBV20-1 to TRBJ2-3; possible D gene TRBD2, 5 bases. With 0 bases removed from V and 4 bases from J, the gap between germline ends came to 20 bases. This CDR3 comprises 17 residues. Germline-derived CDR1 and CDR2 are DFQATT and SNEGSKA (reference sequence). The CDR3 region is CSARDISAAPRPDTQYF. Here the CDR3 DNA reads TGCAGTGCTAGAGATATTTCAGCGGCCCCTCGCCCAGATACGCAGTATTTT.

The sample holds a few counts of this clonotype. J is TRBJ2-5 and V is TRBV11-2; 9 nucleotides line up with TRBD2. This CDR3 has 17 residues. CDR1 SGHAT and CDR2 FQNNGV come from the germline V gene. J gave up 1 base and V 5 bases, and 11 bases lay outside the gene matches. This chain's CDR3 is CASSPSGTSRLQETQYF. Here the CDR3 DNA reads TGTGCCAGCAGCCCATCCGGGACTAGCCGGCTCCAAGAGACCCAGTACTTC.

This rearrangement joins TRBV20-1 to TRBJ2-5; D is uncertain. The J call could be wrong; TRBJ2-1 is a better fit for the DNA end. CDR1 is DFQATT and CDR2 is SNEGSKA in the germline V gene (reference sequence). The CDR3 has 12 residues. CDR3 coding DNA: TGCAGTGCTAGAGAGGTCGAAGAGACCCAGTTCTTC. Its translation: CSAREVEETQFF.

This clonotype was counted between two and nine times. The rearrangement uses TRBV5-1 and TRBJ2-5; D call uncertain. Germline V gives CDR1 SGHRS, CDR2 YFSETQ. CDR3 length equals 16 residues. Trimming left V 5 bases short and J 2 bases short, with 19 bases between. CDR3 sequence reads: CASSSPWSGGQETQYF. The CDR3 DNA is TGCGCCAGCAGTTCTCCTTGGTCGGGTGGACAAGAGACCCAGTACTTC.

This clonotype was detected only a few times. The chain couples TRBV12-3 or TRBV12-4 to TRBJ2-1; a possible D gene is TRBD2 (6 bases). The CDR3 is made up of 17 amino acids. V was cut by 4 bases and J by 4 bases, with 20 bases left in between. This CDR3 reads CASSSPQTRGNYNEQFF. The CDR3 DNA sequence: TGTGCCAGCAGTTCGCCCCAGACTAGGGGAAATTACAATGAGCAGTTCTTC.

This clonotype was found a few times. The chain has TRBV27 and TRBJ2-7, with 11 positions matching TRBD1. Germline V lookup: CDR1 MNHEY, CDR2 SMNVEV (reference sequence). The CDR3 spans 15 residues. The junction had 5 bases not matched to a gene; V was cut back by 5 bases and J by 2 bases. This CDR3 is CASSAWTGGPYEQYF. The CDR3 region has the DNA TGTGCCAGCAGTGCGTGGACAGGGGGCCCCTACGAGCAGTACTTC.

The table lists this clonotype with a few counts. This chain uses TRBV7-2 with TRBJ1-6, with no clear D. With 5 bases removed from V and 0 bases from J, the gap between germline ends came to 11 bases. Germline V lookup: CDR1 SGHTA, CDR2 FQGNSA. The CDR3 is made up of 16 amino acids. Written as DNA, the CDR3 is TGTGCCAGCAGCAACAGTCGGAGCTCCTATAATTCACCCCTCCACTTT. Translating gives CASSNSRSSYNSPLHF.

V usage is TRBV7-8 and J usage is TRBJ1-2; a weak D match, TRBD1 (6 bases). The CDR3 totals 16 residues. V was pared by 4 bases and J by 10 bases, with 25 bases between. Germline CDR1 is SGHVS and CDR2 is FQNEAQ. CDR3 DNA: TGTGCCAGCAGCTCCCTCTTTGGGGGGCTTTCCCCTGACTACACCTTC. Amino acid sequence: CASSSLFGGLSPDYTF.

The J gene is TRBJ2-5, the V gene TRBV20-1, with unresolved D. The V end lost 1 base, the J end lost 5 bases, and 8 bases lay between the germline ends. The CDR3 loop spans 12 amino acids. Looked up from germline, CDR1 is DFQATT and CDR2 is SNEGSKA (reference sequence). CDR3 amino acids: CSARGLLETQYF. The DNA of the CDR3 is TGCAGTGCTAGAGGCCTACTGGAGACCCAGTACTTC.

A note on this clonotype: The junction differs from germline at one of its ends, possibly a read error. The J gene is TRBJ2-1, the V gene TRBV7-7; 10 bases match TRBD2. The CDR3 is made up of 17 amino acids. Germline V CDR1 and CDR2: SSHAT, FNYEAQ (reference sequence). The CDR3 nucleotides are TGTGCTAGCAGCTTAGCGAGGGTAGCGGGAGGTTCTGGTGAGCAGTTCTTC. It yields the protein CASSLARVAGGSGEQFF.

This clonotype was detected only a few times. V gene TRBV4-2 combines with J gene TRBJ1-2, with D perhaps TRBD1 (5 bases). Deletions cut 0 bases from V and 8 bases from J, with 16 bases between. Per germline, CDR1 LGHNA and CDR2 YNFKEQ. The CDR3 spans 15 residues. The chain's CDR3 is CASSQDLKGTGGYTF. The CDR3 DNA reads TGTGCCAGCAGCCAAGATCTAAAGGGGACTGGCGGCTACACCTTC.

This sequence joins TRBV20-1 and TRBJ2-1; D not resolved. From germline, CDR1 is DFQATT and CDR2 SNEGSKA (reference sequence). The CDR3 is 16 residues long. The V end was cut by 5 bases, the J end by 0 bases, with 17 bases between. CDR3 in amino acids: CSAATWGLSSYNEQFF. CDR3 nucleotide sequence: TGCAGTGCTGCGACCTGGGGTTTAAGCTCCTACAATGAGCAGTTCTTC.

The V gene is TRBV27, the J gene TRBJ1-6, with 8 bases fitting TRBD1. V dropped 3 bases and J dropped 9; count of bases not matched to a gene: 4. Germline CDR1 MNHEY, CDR2 SMNVEV (reference sequence). This CDR3 comprises 14 residues. CDR3 amino acids: CASSLTGDISPLHF. CDR3 bases: TGTGCCAGCAGTTTGACAGGGGATATTTCACCCCTCCACTTT.

The chain is built from TRBV6-5 and TRBJ1-6; D remains ambiguous. The CDR3 length is 15 residues. The germline V and J ends were trimmed by 2 bases and 10 bases, with 15 bases remaining between them. Germline CDR1 MNHEY, CDR2 SVGAGI. The CDR3: CASSYNQVAGSPLHF. In DNA, the CDR3 is TGTGCCAGCAGTTACAATCAAGTGGCGGGGTCACCCCTCCACTTT.

The table lists this clonotype with a few counts. V gene TRBV10-3 combines with J gene TRBJ2-7; perhaps TRBD1 as D (6 bases). Germline V CDR1 and CDR2: ENHRY, SYGVKD. The CDR3 totals 16 residues. V lost 4 bases and J lost 4, with 20 bases in between. The CDR3 DNA sequence: TGTGCCATCAGTGGATCTGGACAGAGGGTTTCGTACGAGCAGTACTTC. Translation: CAISGSGQRVSYEQYF.

The CDR3 is CASSRRLETQYF. The CDR3 bases are TGTGCCAGCAGCCGCAGACTAGAGACCCAGTACTTC. J is TRBJ2-7 and V is TRBV7-2; D unclear. The J call may not be correct, given that the DNA end is closer to TRBJ2-5. This CDR3 spans 12 amino acids. Germline V lookup: CDR1 SGHTA, CDR2 FQGNSA.

This rearrangement joins TRBV7-9 to TRBJ2-1; 7 nucleotides match TRBD1. The germline V gene has CDR1 SEHNR and CDR2 FQNEAQ (reference sequence). V lost 3 bases and J lost 3; bases outside the gene matches: 14. The CDR3 runs to 18 residues. The CDR3 protein is CASSLSLGRDRLYNEQFF. CDR3 bases: TGTGCCAGCAGCTTGAGCTTGGGACGGGACAGACTCTACAATGAGCAGTTCTTC.

This clonotype was recorded a few times. The V call is TRBV6-5, the J call TRBJ2-1, with a weak D call TRBD2 (6 bases). CDR1 and CDR2 from the germline V gene are MNHEY and SVGAGI. CDR3 length: 11 amino acids. V lost 6 bases and J 8 bases, leaving 8 bases between the germline ends. The CDR3 DNA reads TGTGCCAGCAGGGAGGGCGATGAGCAGTTCTTC. Its translation is CASREGDEQFF.

V is TRBV29-1 and J is TRBJ2-3; D not resolved. Germline lookup yields CDR1 SQVTM and CDR2 ANQGSEA. The V end lost 4 bases, the J end lost 0 bases, and 8 bases lay between the germline ends. This CDR3 spans 13 amino acids. The CDR3 spells CSVGKRSTDTQYF. In DNA form, the CDR3 reads TGCAGCGTTGGAAAACGAAGCACAGATACGCAGTATTTT.

This clonotype has ten or more counts. The V and J genes are TRBV10-1 and TRBJ2-3; TRBD1 matches at 8 bases. V trimming: 0 bases; J trimming: 4 bases; junction bases outside the gene matches: 0. The CDR3 is 14 amino acids. Germline V CDR1 and CDR2: WNHNN, SYGVQD (reference sequence). Written as DNA, the CDR3 is TGCGCCAGCAGTGAGTCGGGACAGGCAGATACGCAGTATTTT. Protein sequence: CASSESGQADTQYF.

The J gene is TRBJ2-7, the V gene TRBV2; TRBD2 matches at 7 bases. CDR1 and CDR2 (germline): SNHLY, FYNNEI. This CDR3 spans 12 amino acids. V was clipped by 6 bases and J by 6 bases; unmatched bases: 5. Written as DNA, the CDR3 is TGTGCCAGCAGACCTATAGCGGGCGAGCAGTACTTC. This sequence encodes CASRPIAGEQYF.

The sample holds a few counts of this clonotype. The chain links TRBV5-1 to TRBJ2-7; the D gene is possibly TRBD1 (5 bases). CDR1 and CDR2 from the germline V gene are SGHRS and YFSETQ. Trimming removed 2 bases at V and 3 bases at J, with 12 bases between. The CDR3 spans 14 residues. CDR3 region: CASSLGASNYEQYF. In DNA form, the CDR3 reads TGCGCCAGCAGCTTAGGGGCTAGTAACTACGAGCAGTACTTC.

This clonotype has a handful of counts. A junction boundary mismatches the germline segment, possibly from a read error. The chain has TRBV20-1 and TRBJ2-1, with D unclear. The CDR3 runs to 11 residues. The germline V gene has CDR1 DFQATT and CDR2 SNEGSKA (reference sequence). The CDR3 nucleotides are TGTAGTGCTAGGAAGGAGAATGAGCAGTTCTTC. Residues: CSARKENEQFF.

The genes are TRBV6-5 and TRBJ2-7; 9 bases line up with TRBD2. The CDR3 is 16 residues long. Germline V gene lookup returns CDR1 MNHEY and CDR2 SVGAGI. The junction had 15 bases not matched to a gene; V was cut back by 5 bases and J by 7 bases. The CDR3 loop is CASSPFSGSKGNEQYF. CDR3 coding DNA: TGTGCCAGCAGTCCCTTTAGCGGGAGTAAAGGGAATGAGCAGTACTTC.

Here the CDR3 reads CSAVKLGTSYQETQYF. CDR3 in DNA: TGCAGTGCTGTCAAGCTCGGGACTTCATATCAAGAGACCCAGTACTTC. The chain combines TRBV20-1 with TRBJ2-5, with a possible D match to TRBD2 (6 bases). Germline V lookup: CDR1 DFQATT, CDR2 SNEGSKA (reference sequence). The CDR3 totals 16 residues. Trimming removed 5 bases at V and 2 bases at J, with 21 bases between.

The table lists this clonotype with many counts. This chain uses TRBV29-1 with TRBJ2-7; D is perhaps TRBD1 (6 bases). The V gene lost 4 bases and the J gene lost 1 base, with 14 bases spanning the gap. CDR1 is SQVTM, CDR2 ANQGSEA, per germline. The CDR3 consists of 14 residues. The CDR3: CSVGTAQNSYEQYF. CDR3 bases: TGCAGCGTTGGGACAGCCCAGAATTCCTACGAGCAGTACTTC.